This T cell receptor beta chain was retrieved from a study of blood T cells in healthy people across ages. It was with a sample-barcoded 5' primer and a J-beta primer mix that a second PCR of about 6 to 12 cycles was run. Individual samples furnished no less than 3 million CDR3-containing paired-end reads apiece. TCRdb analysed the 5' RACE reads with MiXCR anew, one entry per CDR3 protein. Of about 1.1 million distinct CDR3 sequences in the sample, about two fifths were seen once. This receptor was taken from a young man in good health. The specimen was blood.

The CDR3 nucleotides read TGTGCCAGCAGCCAAGAGCCCCAGGGCACAGATACGCAGTATTTT. Translating it yields CASSQEPQGTDTQYF. This chain connects TRBV12-3 or TRBV12-4 to TRBJ2-3; D is uncertain. Trimming removed 6 bases from V and 1 base from J, with 14 bases in between. This CDR3 region has 15 residues.